The 30 T cell receptor beta chains given below trace back to one sample, sequenced in a study of identical twins. TCRdb reprocessed the 5' RACE reads via MiXCR and lists one record per CDR3 protein. Among 700,000 or so distinct CDR3 sequences listed, over 8.5% were seen once. The same data also contributed to another study, on yellow fever vaccine responses in identical twins.

The sequenced sample was PBMCs. These receptor sequences come from a woman in her late teens or twenties in good health.

Only a few counts were recorded for this clonotype. The gene calls are TRBV18 and TRBJ1-1, with D unresolved. V was clipped by 8 bases and J by 5 bases, with 18 bases between them. Germline CDR1 and CDR2: KGHSH and LQKENI. CDR3 length equals 14 residues. The CDR3 DNA is TGTGCCAGCGCTCGAGCCCAAGGTGGGACTGAAGCTTTCTTT. Its translation: CASARAQGGTEAFF.

CDR3 in DNA: TGCGCCAGCAGCCAAGAAGCCCAGTACTCCTACGAGCAGTACTTC. Translating it yields CASSQEAQYSYEQYF. The chain links TRBV4-3 to TRBJ2-7; D gene unclear. This CDR3 is built from 15 residues. V was trimmed by 0 bases and J by 0 bases, leaving 9 bases between them. Germline V gives CDR1 LGHNA, CDR2 YSLEER.

The sample holds a few counts of this clonotype. V and J are TRBV5-1 and TRBJ2-1; D is perhaps TRBD1 (6 bases). The CDR3 runs 16 residues. V lost 0 bases, J lost 6 bases, and 16 bases lay in between. CDR1 SGHRS and CDR2 YFSETQ come from the germline V gene. This CDR3 reads CASSLGPRDNSNEQFF. The CDR3 DNA reads as TGCGCCAGCAGCTTGGGGCCCCGGGACAACTCCAATGAGCAGTTCTTC.

At least ten counts were recorded for this clonotype. The rearrangement links TRBV5-1 to TRBJ2-7, with a tentative D call TRBD2 (7 bases). Germline values: CDR1 SGHRS, CDR2 YFSETQ. V lost 3 bases and J 1 base, leaving 20 bases between the germline ends. The CDR3 consists of 17 residues. CDR3 nucleotide sequence: TGCGCCAGCAGCTGGGACACCGGGACTATCAAATCCTACGAGCAGTACTTC. As protein: CASSWDTGTIKSYEQYF.

This clonotype showed up just a few times. The chain combines TRBV14 with TRBJ2-1; tentative D call: TRBD1 (5 bases). The CDR3 sequence is 13 residues long. Trimming cost V 0 bases and J 12 bases, with 12 bases left between them. Germline assignment: CDR1 SGHDN and CDR2 FVKESK. CDR3 in amino acids: CASSQDRARGQFF. In DNA, the CDR3 is TGTGCCAGCAGCCAAGACAGGGCCCGAGGGCAGTTCTTC.

There are a few counts of this clonotype. The chain recombines TRBV15 with TRBJ2-5; 8 bases are shared with TRBD1. CDR3 size: 18 residues. The germline CDR1 and CDR2 sequences are LNHNV and YYDKDF (reference sequence). The V gene end was trimmed by 2 bases and the J gene end by 2 bases; junction bases not matched to a gene: 13. The DNA for the CDR3 is TGTGCCACCAGCAGACTACCACCCAGGGGGCTAAGGCAAGAGACCCAGTACTTC. Translation: CATSRLPPRGLRQETQYF.

This clonotype has a handful of counts. The chain employs TRBV7-2 and TRBJ1-1; D remains ambiguous. The CDR3 length is 13 residues. Germline V CDR1 and CDR2: SGHTA, FQGNSA. Trimming pared 4 bases from V and 11 bases from J, leaving 17 bases between. CDR3 protein: CASSSTEFSRAFF. The CDR3 bases are TGTGCCAGCAGCTCCACGGAATTTAGTAGGGCTTTCTTT.

The chain has TRBV5-1 and TRBJ2-2, with D possibly TRBD1 on 5 matching bases. V lost 4 bases and J 2 bases, leaving 12 bases between the germline ends. This CDR3 contains 15 residues. The germline V gene encodes CDR1 SGHRS and CDR2 YFSETQ. The chain's CDR3 is CASSPGDSNTGELFF. The CDR3 DNA sequence: TGCGCCAGCAGCCCCGGTGACAGTAACACCGGGGAGCTGTTTTTT.

This clonotype was observed at least ten times. The V and J genes are TRBV5-1 and TRBJ2-7, with TRBD2 as a possible D gene (6 bases). The ends were cut back, 5 bases at V and 2 bases at J, with 11 bases in the middle. Germline V gives CDR1 SGHRS, CDR2 YFSETQ. This CDR3 is built from 13 residues. CDR3: CASRRGDAYEQYF. The CDR3 nucleotides read TGCGCCAGCAGACGCGGGGACGCCTACGAGCAGTACTTC.

J is TRBJ2-7 and V is TRBV29-1, with 7 bases lining up with TRBD1. CDR3 length: 14 amino acids. V dropped 3 bases and J dropped 2; count of bases not matched to a gene: 7. The germline CDR1 and CDR2 sequences are SQVTM and ANQGSEA. CDR3 region: CSVDTRTGAYEQYF. The DNA of the CDR3 is TGCAGCGTTGATACTAGGACAGGCGCCTACGAGCAGTACTTC.

This clonotype was counted a few times. V and J are TRBV2 and TRBJ2-2; D gene ambiguous. The CDR3 extends over 13 amino acids. In germline, CDR1 is SNHLY, CDR2 FYNNEI. The V end lost 6 bases, the J end lost 4 bases, and 9 bases lay between the germline ends. The CDR3 nucleotides read TGTGCCAGCAGACCACAGAGCACCGGGGAGCTGTTTTTT. It translates to CASRPQSTGELFF.

There are many counts of this clonotype. The gene calls are TRBV7-2 and TRBJ2-3, with a possible D match to TRBD2 (6 bases). With 7 bases removed from V and 3 bases from J, the gap between germline ends came to 20 bases. The CDR3 length is 16 residues. From germline, CDR1 is SGHTA and CDR2 FQGNSA. This CDR3 is CASTPDGTDKTDTQYF. The CDR3 DNA sequence: TGTGCCAGCACCCCAGACGGGACTGATAAAACAGATACGCAGTATTTT.

V usage is TRBV5-1 and J usage is TRBJ2-7, with 12 bases fitting TRBD2. Germline V CDR1 and CDR2: SGHRS, YFSETQ. J was trimmed by 3 bases and V by 3 bases; bases with no gene match: 10. CDR3 length: 17 residues. The CDR3 DNA follows: TGCGCCAGCAGCTGGGTGACTAGCGGGGGACTCAACTACGAGCAGTACTTC. This translates into CASSWVTSGGLNYEQYF. The full variable domain, with the rest looked up from reference TRBV5-1 and TRBJ2-7, is KAGVTQTPRYLIKTRGQQVTLSCSPISGHRSVSWYQQTPGQGLQFLFEYFSETQRNKGNFPGRFSGRQFSNSRSEMNVSTLELGDSALYLCASSWVTSGGLNYEQYFGPGTRLTVT.

V is TRBV20-1 and J is TRBJ1-6; 7 nucleotides match TRBD1. Germline CDR1 is DFQATT and CDR2 is SNEGSKA (reference sequence). The length of the CDR3 is 15 residues. Trimming at V came to 1 base and at J to 7 bases, leaving 7 bases not matched to a gene. The DNA for the CDR3 is TGCAGTGCTAGAGTGGGGGACAGCCAGAATTCACCCCTCCACTTT. Translating it yields CSARVGDSQNSPLHF.

This clonotype was counted many times. The J gene is TRBJ1-2, the V gene TRBV15; D perhaps matches TRBD1 (5 bases). Looked up from germline, CDR1 is LNHNV and CDR2 is YYDKDF (reference sequence). The CDR3 length is 14 residues. V shed 0 bases and J shed 9 bases, with 14 bases lying between them. CDR3 sequence: CATSRDRGGTRYTF. The CDR3 nucleotides read TGTGCCACCAGCAGAGATCGTGGGGGGACTCGCTACACCTTC.

The gene calls are TRBV12-5 and TRBJ2-5; TRBD2 aligns across 11 bases. The germline gives CDR1 LGHNT, CDR2 FRNRAP. After removal of 6 bases from V and 4 bases from J, the junction contained 4 bases not matched to a gene. The CDR3 covers 14 residues. The CDR3 nucleotides are TGTGCTAGTGGGAAAGGACTAGCGGGAGAGACCCAGTACTTC. Amino acids: CASGKGLAGETQYF. Full variable domain (outside the CDR3, taken from reference TRBV12-5 and TRBJ2-5): DARVTQTPRHKVTEMGQEVTMRCQPILGHNTVFWYRQTMMQGLELLAYFRNRAPLDDSGMPKDRFSAEMPDATLATLKIQPSEPRDSAVYFCASGKGLAGETQYFGPGTRLLVL.

This clonotype came up a few times. Here the CDR3 DNA reads TGTGCCAGCAGTTCCCAGGGAGGGACGCCCGGGGAGCTGTTTTTT. Its translation is CASSSQGGTPGELFF. J is TRBJ2-2 and V is TRBV6-5, with 7 bases that match TRBD2. CDR1 is MNHEY, CDR2 SVGAGI, per germline. V shed 4 bases and J 6 bases; nucleotides not matched to a gene: 8. The CDR3 runs to 15 residues.

This clonotype was seen ten or more times. V and J are TRBV11-1 and TRBJ2-3; 11 bases fit TRBD1. Losses at the gene ends were 0 bases for V and 0 bases for J; bases not matched to a gene: 14. The CDR3 runs 21 residues. Germline V gene lookup returns CDR1 SGHAT and CDR2 FQDESV (reference sequence). CDR3 loop: CASSLADRGRIAPTSTDTQYF. The CDR3 DNA reads as TGTGCCAGCAGCTTAGCGGACAGGGGGCGAATCGCTCCGACTAGCACAGATACGCAGTATTTT.

This chain links TRBV6-5 with TRBJ2-4; TRBD2 matches 9 bases. Germline lookup yields CDR1 MNHEY and CDR2 SVGAGI. J gave up 6 bases and V 2 bases, and 17 bases lay outside the gene matches. The CDR3 contains 19 residues. The CDR3: CASSYQPYPSGNPRNIQYF. The CDR3 nucleotides are TGTGCCAGCAGTTACCAACCCTACCCTAGCGGGAATCCACGAAACATTCAGTACTTC.

In this sample, this clonotype turned up a few times. The chain is built from TRBV20-1 and TRBJ2-3; D remains unclear. Germline CDR1 and CDR2: DFQATT and SNEGSKA (reference sequence). The ends were cut back, 8 bases at V and 3 bases at J, with 6 bases in the middle. The CDR3 extends over 10 amino acids. The CDR3 DNA follows: TGCAGTCCCAAAACAGATACGCAGTATTTT. This encodes CSPKTDTQYF.

This clonotype has a count of ten or more. The DNA for the CDR3 is TGCGCCAGCAGCCAAGGAGGAGGCGGATCCTACGAGCAGTACTTC. Its protein product is CASSQGGGGSYEQYF. V and J are TRBV4-1 and TRBJ2-7; TRBD2 is a possible D gene (5 bases). Germline-derived CDR1 and CDR2 are MGHRA and YSYEKL. V was clipped by 1 base and J by 1 base, with 11 bases between them. The CDR3 totals 15 residues.

This clonotype was seen many times. V is TRBV11-2 and J is TRBJ2-1; a weak D match, TRBD2 (5 bases). Germline loops: CDR1 SGHAT, CDR2 FQNNGV. The CDR3 runs to 15 residues. Between the trimmed V and J ends, which lost 5 bases and 5 bases, there was a span of 16 bases. CDR3 nucleotides: TGTGCCAGCAGCCAAGATGGGCGGGCAAACAATGAGCAGTTCTTC. Protein sequence: CASSQDGRANNEQFF.

The gene calls are TRBV19 and TRBJ2-1; 9 bases match TRBD2. Germline-derived CDR1 and CDR2 are LNHDA and SQIVND (reference sequence). The CDR3 length is 16 residues. V shed 3 bases, J shed 6 bases, and the junction held 9 bases outside the gene matches. CDR3 residues: CASSIALAGAGNEQFF. In DNA, the CDR3 is TGTGCCAGTAGTATCGCGTTAGCGGGAGCCGGCAATGAGCAGTTCTTC. Full variable domain (outside the CDR3, taken from reference TRBV19 and TRBJ2-1): DGGITQSPKYLFRKEGQNVTLSCEQNLNHDAMYWYRQDPGQGLRLIYYSQIVNDFQKGDIAEGYSVSREKKESFPLTVTSAQKNPTAFYLCASSIALAGAGNEQFFGPGTRLTVL.

The chain couples TRBV20-1 to TRBJ2-3, with TRBD2 matching 12 bases. J was trimmed by 2 bases and V by 6 bases; bases with no gene match: 9. The CDR3 length is 16 residues. Germline CDR1 and CDR2: DFQATT and SNEGSKA (reference sequence). The CDR3, as DNA: TGCAGTGCCTTTGGGCTAGCGGGAGGGGTCACAGATACGCAGTATTTT. Translation gives CSAFGLAGGVTDTQYF.

V and J are TRBV10-3 and TRBJ1-5; D may be TRBD1 (5 bases). The V end lost 10 bases, the J end lost 3 bases, and 10 bases lay between the germline ends. Germline lookup yields CDR1 ENHRY and CDR2 SYGVKD. CDR3 length: 12 amino acids. CDR3 loop: CATRDANQPQHF. The CDR3 DNA reads as TGTGCCACGCGGGACGCCAATCAGCCCCAGCATTTT.

The chain joins TRBV20-1 to TRBJ2-1; unclear D gene. The CDR3 length is 11 residues. V lost 3 bases, J lost 8 bases, and 8 bases lay in between. Germline values: CDR1 DFQATT, CDR2 SNEGSKA (reference sequence). The CDR3 DNA reads TGCAGTGCTAGTTCCCCTCATGAGCAGTTCTTC. It yields the protein CSASSPHEQFF.

This clonotype was recorded many times. This rearrangement joins TRBV7-2 to TRBJ2-5, with 8 bases fitting TRBD2. Per the germline V gene, CDR1 is SGHTA and CDR2 is FQGNSA. Germline trimming cut 1 base from V and 2 bases from J; bases unmatched to any gene: 6. The CDR3 is made up of 16 amino acids. The CDR3 loop is CASSLVSTSEQETQYF. CDR3 nucleotide sequence: TGTGCCAGCAGCTTAGTATCGACTAGCGAACAAGAGACCCAGTACTTC. The variable domain in full, completed from reference TRBV7-2 and TRBJ2-5, reads GAGVSQSPSNKVTEKGKDVELRCDPISGHTALYWYRQSLGQGLEFLIYFQGNSAPDKSGLPSDRFSAERTGGSVSTLTIQRTQQEDSAVYLCASSLVSTSEQETQYFGPGTRLLVL.

This clonotype was picked up a small number of times. The V call is TRBV27, the J call TRBJ2-3; D might be TRBD1 or TRBD2, each matching 5 bases. Germline V CDR1 and CDR2: MNHEY, SMNVEV (reference sequence). This CDR3 is built from 16 residues. Deletions cut 11 bases from V and 0 bases from J, with 21 bases between. DNA of the CDR3: TGTGCCTCTCAAACGGGGCTAGTGGTTAGCACAGATACGCAGTATTTT. Translated, it gives CASQTGLVVSTDTQYF.

The chain links TRBV10-1 to TRBJ2-7, with 10 bases that match TRBD2. J gave up 6 bases and V 6 bases, and 11 bases lay outside the gene matches. This CDR3 contains 15 residues. The germline gives CDR1 WNHNN, CDR2 SYGVQD (reference sequence). In nucleotides, the CDR3 is TGCGCCAGCAGCGTGCTAGCGGGAGTTCAGCGCGAGCAGTACTTC. This translates into CASSVLAGVQREQYF.

This clonotype was recorded at least ten times. This rearrangement joins TRBV7-9 to TRBJ2-7; perhaps D is TRBD1 or TRBD2 (7 bases each). The germline CDR1 and CDR2 sequences are SEHNR and FQNEAQ (reference sequence). There are 15 residues in the CDR3. V lost 6 bases to trimming and J lost 6 bases, with 21 bases between them. The CDR3 bases are TGTGCCAGCAGTGGTAAAGCGGGACAGCTTTTCGAGCAGTACTTC. Amino acid sequence: CASSGKAGQLFEQYF.